This TCR beta chain is from a study of blood T cell repertoires in COVID-19. About the study: Acute and convalescent COVID-19 samples came from the United States, Italy and Spain. T cells, B-cell-depleted T cells, or PBMCs provided the cDNA or gDNA that served as material.

The sample holds a few counts of this clone. CDR3 size: 15 residues. In germline, CDR1 is MDHEN, CDR2 SYDVKM. With 3 bases removed from V and 0 bases from J, the gap between germline ends came to 11 bases. In terms of age and location, participants ranged from roughly 18 to 100 years and lived in about two dozen US areas. Donors were grouped by their self-reported clinical history. Generated by immunoSEQ multiplex PCR, the TCRdb table keeps only in-frame clones and is missing some. Of about 190,000 clones listed, 75% to 85% were seen once; the top ten hold 17%. The rearrangement joins TRBV28 to TRBJ1-2; D unclear. Sequenced sample: PBMCs or T cells enriched from blood (not recorded which). This TCR came from a woman aged 50 to 60 with acute COVID-19. CDR3 in amino acids: CASSLSPLANYGYTF. CDR3 sequence (DNA): TGTGCCAGCAGTTTGAGTCCCTTAGCTAACTATGGCTACACCTTC.